These T cell receptor beta chains were read from a single sample in a study of cytomegalovirus exposure and HLA in healthy donors. Produced via immunoSEQ multiplex PCR; TCRdb's table is partial and in-frame only. The profile shows roughly 99,000 clones, around two thirds of them singletons. The sample taken for sequencing was PBMCs. The source of these receptors is a male donor in good health and CMV-seronegative. The CDR3 runs from the conserved cysteine through the conserved F or W. A D gene is named only where the DNA matches it firmly. Where a row states a size, it is once, few, many or the class of an expanded clone; other rows omit it.

abundance	d_gene	v_gene	j_gene	CDR3nt	CDR3aa
few	NA	TRBV29-1	TRBJ2-2	TGCAGCGTTCAGAACACCGGGGAGCTGTTTTTT	CSVQNTGELFF
NA	NA	TRBV10-3	TRBJ1-4	TGTGCCATCCTAGGAGAGACGCAGCCGATTGAAAAACTGTTTTTT	CAILGETQPIEKLFF
NA	NA	TRBV9	TRBJ1-4	TGTGCCAGCAGTGGGACACACGAAGGTGAAAAACTGTTTTTT	CASSGTHEGEKLFF
NA	NA	TRBV4-1	TRBJ2-7	TGCGCCAGCAGCCAAGATTTTGAGGCAGGGGTTTCCTACGAGCAGTACTTC	CASSQDFEAGVSYEQYF
few	NA	TRBV6-1	TRBJ1-1	TGTGCCAGCAGTGAAAGCCTGGAGGGCTCTGAAGCTTTCTTT	CASSESLEGSEAFF
NA	TRBD1	TRBV27	TRBJ2-1	TGTGCCAGCGGCGGGACAGGACACAATGAGCAGTTCTTC	CASGGTGHNEQFF
once	TRBD2	TRBV6-1	TRBJ2-5	TGTGCCAGCAGTAAGCGGGAGGACTACGAGACCCAGTACTTC	CASSKREDYETQYF
NA	NA	TRBV6-5	TRBJ2-7	TGTGCCAGCAGCGCCGCGGGGCCGAGCTCCTACGAGCAGTACTTC	CASSAAGPSSYEQYF
NA	NA	TRBV28	TRBJ2-2	TGTGCCAGCAGTTTATATAGCGAGAACACCGGGGAGCTGTTTTTT	CASSLYSENTGELFF
NA	TRBD1	TRBV7-9	TRBJ2-2	TGTGCCAGCGTGCCAGGGGGCTCCGGGGAGCTGTTTTTT	CASVPGGSGELFF
NA	NA	TRBV29-1	TRBJ1-1	TGCAGCGTTGAGTCTGGGTTAGGCTTCGGGGCTTTCTTT	CSVESGLGFGAFF
NA	NA	TRBV5-4	TRBJ2-5	TGTGCCAGCAGCTTCAGTGGAAGGGCAGGGAAAGAGACCCAGTACTTC	CASSFSGRAGKETQYF
NA	TRBD1	TRBV18	TRBJ2-3	TGTGCCAGCTCACCGACAGGGGGCACAGATACGCAGTATTTT	CASSPTGGTDTQYF
few	NA	TRBV9	TRBJ1-1	TGTGCCAGCAGCGCGTGGGACACAGTCAATCGAGAAGCTTTCTTT	CASSAWDTVNREAFF
NA	NA	TRBV19	TRBJ1-6	TGTGCCAGTAGCCCAGGGGCAAGCGATAATTCACCCCTCCACTTT	CASSPGASDNSPLHF
NA	NA	TRBV28	TRBJ1-2	TGTGCCAGCAGTTTTCGTCAGGACTATGGCTACACCTTC	CASSFRQDYGYTF
NA	NA	TRBV6-5	TRBJ1-2	TGTGCCAGCAGTTACCGCCCTAGGTATGGCTACACCTTC	CASSYRPRYGYTF
NA	NA	TRBV28	TRBJ2-5	TGTGCCAGCACCGAAAGAGGGTACCAAGAGGCCCAGTACTTC	CASTERGYQEAQYF
NA	NA	TRBV5-1	TRBJ1-1	TGCGCCAGCAGTTCAGCAGGGGCGAGTACTGAAGCTTTCTTT	CASSSAGASTEAFF
NA	TRBD2	TRBV11-2	TRBJ2-1	TGTGCCAGCAGCTCGGGACTAGCGGGACACTACAATGAGCAGTTCTTC	CASSSGLAGHYNEQFF
NA	NA	TRBV19	TRBJ2-2	TGTGCCAGTAGTATAGGGGAGACAGGGAACACCGGGGAGCTGTTTTTT	CASSIGETGNTGELFF
NA	TRBD1	TRBV7-8	TRBJ1-1	TGTGCCAGCATCCAACAGGGGAGGAACACTGAAGCTTTCTTT	CASIQQGRNTEAFF
few	NA	TRBV27	TRBJ1-5	TGTGCCAGCAGTTCGGGACTTCTTAGCAATCAGCCCCAGCATTTT	CASSSGLLSNQPQHF
NA	TRBD1	TRBV6-5	TRBJ1-4	TGTGCCAGCAGAGAGGGAACAGGGGGAGTTGAAAAACTGTTTTTT	CASREGTGGVEKLFF
NA	NA	TRBV7-2	TRBJ2-7	TGTGCCAGCAGCCCCAGGGGAGGGACCTACGAGCAGTACTTC	CASSPRGGTYEQYF
once	NA	TRBV7-7	TRBJ2-5	TGTGCTAGCAGCTTAGTCGGCAGGGAAGAGACCCAGTACTTC	CASSLVGREETQYF
NA	TRBD2	TRBV9	TRBJ2-7	TGTGCCAGCAGCCCCCTAGCGGGAGGTGGGTGCGAGCAGTACTTC	CASSPLAGGGCEQYF
NA	TRBD1	TRBV7-6	TRBJ2-7	TGTGCCAGCAGTGAGGGGACAGGGGCCTCCTACGAGCAGTACTTC	CASSEGTGASYEQYF
NA	TRBD1	TRBV27	TRBJ2-1	TGTGCCAGCAACAGGGGGCGATCGGATGAGCAGTTCTTC	CASNRGRSDEQFF
once	TRBD2	TRBV5-4	TRBJ2-7	TGTGCCAGCACGCCAATAGCGGGAGGGTCCTACGAGCAGTACTTC	CASTPIAGGSYEQYF
NA	NA	TRBV27	TRBJ2-3	TGTGCCAGCAGTTTTTTGGCTAGCCTCACAGATACGCAGTATTTT	CASSFLASLTDTQYF
once	NA	TRBV9	TRBJ1-1	TGTGCCAGCAGCGTAGGGAGTGGGACTGAAGCTTTCTTT	CASSVGSGTEAFF
NA	TRBD1	TRBV2	TRBJ2-7	TGTGCCAGCAATACAGGGGGCTCCTACGAGCAGTACTTC	CASNTGGSYEQYF
NA	TRBD2	TRBV15	TRBJ2-5	TGTGCCACCAGCAGAGATTGGGCGGGAGAGGAAGAGACCCAGTACTTC	CATSRDWAGEEETQYF
NA	NA	TRBV5-4	TRBJ2-1	TGTGCCAGCAGCCCTGGCCAATTCGGGGAGTTCTTC	CASSPGQFGEFF
NA	NA	TRBV4-1	TRBJ1-1	TGCGCCAGCAGCCAAGTGGGAGAGAACACTGAAGCTTTCTTT	CASSQVGENTEAFF
NA	NA	TRBV27	TRBJ2-6	TGTGCCAGCAGTTTTCAGTCATCTGGGGCCAACGTCCTGACTTTC	CASSFQSSGANVLTF
few	NA	TRBV4-2	TRBJ2-7	TGTGCCAGCAGCCCAAGCGATTCAGGGGCGAGCGAGCAGTACTTC	CASSPSDSGASEQYF
NA	TRBD2	TRBV27	TRBJ2-7	TGTGCCAGCGGTACTAGCGGAGACTACGAGCAGTACTTC	CASGTSGDYEQYF
NA	NA	TRBV7-2	TRBJ1-2	TGTGCCAGCAGCTTATCCAGGGGTTCCCCCTATGGCTACACCTTC	CASSLSRGSPYGYTF
few	TRBD1	TRBV2	TRBJ1-5	TGTGCCAGCAGTCCCACCGGGACAGTATATAGCAATCAGCCCCAGCATTTT	CASSPTGTVYSNQPQHF